Presented here are 24 T cell receptor beta chains from one specimen sequenced in a study of shared clonotypes between healthy human individuals. Only in-frame clones appear in the TCRdb table, and some are missing; sequencing was by immunoSEQ multiplex PCR. Of roughly 890,000 clones listed, about 92% are singletons. Cells designated naive CD8 were CD45RO-negative and were positively selected for CCR7, with terminally differentiated effector memory CD45RA+ cells excluded. Sequencing was carried out using naive CD8+ T cells sorted from blood. The source is a man aged 30 to 45 in good health.

This sequence joins TRBV27 and TRBJ2-1; the D gene is possibly TRBD2 (6 bases). The V and J ends lost 3 bases and 1 base respectively, with 10 bases between them. This CDR3 is 15 amino acids long. Germline lookup yields CDR1 MNHEY and CDR2 SMNVEV (reference sequence). The CDR3 protein is CASSLLSGSYNEQFF. The CDR3 DNA sequence: TGTGCCAGCAGTTTGCTTAGCGGTTCCTACAATGAGCAGTTCTTC.

This chain links TRBV11-2 with TRBJ2-1; 8 nucleotides align to TRBD1. Germline V gene lookup returns CDR1 SGHAT and CDR2 FQNNGV. This CDR3 has 18 residues. With V trimmed by 5 bases and J by 6 bases, 18 bases remained unmatched. CDR3 in amino acids: CASSPGHETGVGGNEQFF. The CDR3 nucleotides read TGTGCCAGCAGCCCCGGACACGAGACAGGGGTCGGAGGCAATGAGCAGTTCTTC. The variable domain in full, with the rest retrieved from reference TRBV11-2 and TRBJ2-1, is EAGVAQSPRYKIIEKRQSVAFWCNPISGHATLYWYQQILGQGPKLLIQFQNNGVVDDSQLPKDRFSAERLKGVDSTLKIQPAKLEDSAVYLCASSPGHETGVGGNEQFFGPGTRLTVL.

The chain uses TRBV25-1 and TRBJ2-7; D possibly uses TRBD1 or TRBD2 (5 bases each). Trimming took off 7 bases at V and 5 bases at J, with 12 bases between the two ends. Looked up from germline, CDR1 is MGHDK and CDR2 is SYGVNS. This CDR3 is 12 amino acids long. The CDR3 here is CASTGTRHEQYF. Written as DNA, the CDR3 is TGTGCCAGCACGGGGACCAGGCACGAGCAGTACTTC.

Note on this clone: This specimen includes other DNA sequences encoding the same CDR3. V gene TRBV27 combines with J gene TRBJ2-7; D not certain. Germline lookup yields CDR1 MNHEY and CDR2 SMNVEV (reference sequence). The germline V and J ends were trimmed by 1 base and 4 bases, with 11 bases remaining between them. This CDR3 spans 14 amino acids. CDR3 protein: CASSLFSSSYEQYF. The CDR3 coding sequence is TGTGCCAGCAGTTTATTCTCCTCGTCTTACGAGCAGTACTTC.

The chain links TRBV30 to TRBJ1-4, with D uncertain. This CDR3 is built from 13 residues. The ends were cut back, 2 bases at V and 6 bases at J, with 10 bases in the middle. CDR1 and CDR2 from the germline V gene are GTSNPN and SVGIG (reference sequence). CDR3 coding DNA: TGTGCCTGGAGTTCCGGGTCAGATGAAAAACTGTTTTTT. Protein product: CAWSSGSDEKLFF.

The chain recombines TRBV28 with TRBJ2-7; TRBD2 agrees at 11 bases. The CDR3 runs to 17 residues. Trimming took 5 bases from V and 2 from J; bases not matched to a gene: 11. Germline-derived CDR1 and CDR2 are MDHEN and SYDVKM. CDR3 region: CASSPGVGLAGAYEQYF. The CDR3 nucleotides are TGTGCCAGCAGTCCGGGGGTCGGACTAGCGGGTGCCTACGAGCAGTACTTC.

V gene TRBV7-9 combines with J gene TRBJ1-2; tentative D call: TRBD1 (6 bases). The CDR3 length is 13 residues. V lost 8 bases to trimming and J lost 2 bases, with 12 bases between them. CDR1 and CDR2 from the germline V gene are SEHNR and FQNEAQ (reference sequence). Written as DNA, the CDR3 is TGTGCCAGCTTCCCCGGGACAAACTATGGCTACACCTTC. Protein product: CASFPGTNYGYTF. Using reference TRBV7-9 and TRBJ1-2 for the parts outside the CDR3, the full variable domain is DTGVSQNPRHKITKRGQNVTFRCDPISEHNRLYWYRQTLGQGPEFLTYFQNEAQLEKSRLLSDRFSAERPKGSFSTLEIQRTEQGDSAMYLCASFPGTNYGYTFGSGTRLTVV.

The chain couples TRBV29-1 to TRBJ2-2; TRBD2 matches 9 bases. V shed 4 bases and J 6 bases; nucleotides not matched to a gene: 12. In germline, CDR1 is SQVTM, CDR2 ANQGSEA. This CDR3 spans 16 amino acids. The CDR3 region has the DNA TGCAGCGTTGTTTTCCGGCGGGAGGGCCTGGCCGGGGAGCTGTTTTTT. Its translation: CSVVFRREGLAGELFF.

The CDR3 sequence: CASSAWTGDETQYF. CDR3 nucleotides: TGTGCCAGCAGCGCTTGGACAGGGGACGAGACCCAGTACTTC. J is TRBJ2-5 and V is TRBV7-8; 9 nucleotides agree with TRBD1. Germline V gene lookup returns CDR1 SGHVS and CDR2 FQNEAQ. This CDR3 comprises 14 residues. The junction had 6 bases not matched to a gene; V was cut back by 5 bases and J by 5 bases. Full variable domain (outside the CDR3, taken from reference TRBV7-8 and TRBJ2-5): GAGVSQSPRYKVAKRGQDVALRCDPISGHVSLFWYQQALGQGPEFLTYFQNEAQLDKSGLPSDRFFAERPEGSVSTLKIQRTQQEDSAVYLCASSAWTGDETQYFGPGTRLLVL.

Only one count was recorded for this clone. This rearrangement joins TRBV6-5 to TRBJ2-1; no clear D gene. The CDR3 is 13 residues long. In germline, CDR1 is MNHEY, CDR2 SVGAGI. V lost 1 base and J 6 bases, leaving 7 bases between the germline ends. The CDR3 is CASSYFGRNEQFF. In DNA, the CDR3 is TGTGCCAGCAGTTACTTCGGGCGCAATGAGCAGTTCTTC.

V and J are TRBV7-2 and TRBJ2-2; D remains unclear. This CDR3 spans 12 amino acids. Germline CDR1 is SGHTA and CDR2 is FQGNSA. V lost 3 bases and J 6 bases, leaving 5 bases between the germline ends. CDR3 protein: CASSFFPGELFF. The CDR3 region has the DNA TGTGCCAGCAGCTTTTTCCCCGGGGAGCTGTTTTTT. The full variable domain, its missing parts supplied by reference TRBV7-2 and TRBJ2-2, is GAGVSQSPSNKVTEKGKDVELRCDPISGHTALYWYRQSLGQGLEFLIYFQGNSAPDKSGLPSDRFSAERTGGSVSTLTIQRTQQEDSAVYLCASSFFPGELFFGEGSRLTVL.

This clone was detected once. The gene calls are TRBV5-6 and TRBJ2-7; D might be TRBD1 (5 bases). This CDR3 is 13 amino acids long. The germline V and J ends were trimmed by 9 bases and 5 bases, with 18 bases remaining between them. Germline lookup yields CDR1 SGHDT and CDR2 YYEEEE. Here the CDR3 reads CATQQGNLDEQYF. The CDR3 DNA is TGTGCCACCCAGCAGGGTAATTTGGACGAGCAGTACTTC.

This clone was seen only a few times. The chain uses TRBV6-1 and TRBJ1-5; 7 bases are a match to TRBD1. After removal of 3 bases from V and 2 bases from J, the junction contained 19 bases not matched to a gene. Germline CDR1 MNHNS, CDR2 SASEGT. The CDR3 runs to 20 residues. As DNA, the CDR3 is TGTGCCAGCAGTGAGACCCACGCAACGACAGGGAGGTTCGGCAATCAGCCCCAGCATTTT. Protein product: CASSETHATTGRFGNQPQHF.

V usage is TRBV19 and J usage is TRBJ2-1; D possibly corresponds to TRBD1 (5 bases). Trimming cost V 3 bases and J 8 bases, with 8 bases left between them. The V gene's germline CDR1 is LNHDA and CDR2 SQIVND (reference sequence). This CDR3 is built from 12 residues. In DNA, the CDR3 is TGTGCCAGTAGTATTTCCAGGGATGAGCAGTTCTTC. This gives the protein CASSISRDEQFF.

This rearrangement joins TRBV15 to TRBJ1-5; perhaps TRBD1 as D (5 bases). Trimming pared 0 bases from V and 7 bases from J, leaving 13 bases between. This CDR3 has 15 residues. Germline CDR1 LNHNV, CDR2 YYDKDF (reference sequence). The CDR3 region is CATSRDRGDSQPQHF. The CDR3 nucleotides read TGTGCCACCAGCAGAGATCGGGGGGATTCCCAGCCCCAGCATTTT.

CDR3 sequence reads: CASSEAPGDHTQYF. The CDR3 bases are TGTGCCAGCAGTGAAGCTCCGGGGGATCATACGCAGTATTTT. The V gene is TRBV6-1, the J gene TRBJ2-3; tentatively, D is TRBD2 (6 bases). The CDR3 consists of 14 residues. Deletions cut 0 bases from V and 7 bases from J, with 11 bases between. Germline values: CDR1 MNHNS, CDR2 SASEGT.

Here the CDR3 DNA reads TGTGCCAGCAGCGCGACTCCATCGGGTTCCCAGCCCCAGCATTTT. This sequence encodes CASSATPSGSQPQHF. The chain links TRBV5-5 to TRBJ1-5; D gene uncertain. The germline V gene encodes CDR1 SGHKS and CDR2 YYEKEE (reference sequence). Trimming took off 4 bases at V and 7 bases at J, with 18 bases between the two ends. The CDR3 is 15 residues long.

V and J are TRBV18 and TRBJ2-2, with D tentatively TRBD2 (6 bases). The V end was cut by 3 bases, the J end by 7 bases, with 18 bases between. Germline values: CDR1 KGHSH, CDR2 LQKENI. The length of the CDR3 is 16 residues. CDR3 DNA: TGTGCCAGCTCACCTGGGCTAGCGCGGCGGGACGGGGAGCTGTTTTTT. This encodes CASSPGLARRDGELFF.

This clone was found a few times. V gene TRBV2 combines with J gene TRBJ1-2; D is perhaps TRBD1 (6 bases). The CDR3 runs 14 residues. Deletions cut 3 bases from V and 5 bases from J, with 13 bases between. Germline-derived CDR1 and CDR2 are SNHLY and FYNNEI. CDR3: CASSDKQGGYGYTF. The CDR3 DNA reads as TGTGCCAGCAGTGACAAACAGGGAGGGTATGGCTACACCTTC.

The chain couples TRBV7-9 to TRBJ1-5; maybe TRBD1 (5 bases). This CDR3 region has 14 residues. Trimming shortened V by 6 bases and J by 0 bases, and 9 bases separated the two germline ends. Per germline, CDR1 SEHNR and CDR2 FQNEAQ (reference sequence). The chain's CDR3 is CASSPGASNQPQHF. The CDR3 DNA sequence: TGTGCCAGCAGTCCTGGGGCTAGCAATCAGCCCCAGCATTTT.

The count of this clone is one. This chain connects TRBV7-3 to TRBJ2-1, with 8 bases matching TRBD2. The CDR3 is made up of 16 amino acids. Germline CDR1 is SGHTA and CDR2 is FQGTGA. With 0 bases clipped from V and 3 bases from J, the junction kept 4 bases outside the gene matches. CDR3 sequence: CASSLTVGLDYNEQFF. As DNA, the CDR3 is TGTGCCAGCAGCTTAACTGTGGGACTAGACTACAATGAGCAGTTCTTC.

The chain links TRBV29-1 to TRBJ1-2; no reliable D call. Trimming took 6 bases from V and 3 from J, leaving 8 bases between them. Germline loops: CDR1 SQVTM, CDR2 ANQGSEA. The CDR3 is made up of 11 amino acids. CDR3 protein: CSVRSDYGYTF. The CDR3 nucleotides read TGCAGCGTCAGGAGTGACTATGGCTACACCTTC.

V usage is TRBV4-3 and J usage is TRBJ2-2; 10 positions agree with TRBD1. The CDR3 loop spans 16 amino acids. The junction had 8 bases not matched to a gene; V was cut back by 3 bases and J by 7 bases. Germline lookup yields CDR1 LGHNA and CDR2 YSLEER. CDR3 DNA sequence: TGCGCCAGCAGCCAGATAGACAGGGGGCAAGGCGGGGAGCTGTTTTTT. As protein: CASSQIDRGQGGELFF.

V usage is TRBV28 and J usage is TRBJ2-6, with unresolved D. Trimming shortened V by 6 bases and J by 0 bases, and 9 bases separated the two germline ends. Germline loops: CDR1 MDHEN, CDR2 SYDVKM. This CDR3 region has 15 residues. CDR3 nucleotides: TGTGCCAGCAGCCCTCTTGTCTCTGGGGCCAACGTCCTGACTTTC. Translating gives CASSPLVSGANVLTF.